This T cell receptor beta chain was documented in a study of blood T cell repertoires in COVID-19. Study summary: Material from acute and convalescent COVID-19 was sourced from the United States, Italy and Spain.

TCRdb's copy holds only in-frame clones and misses some; the assay was immunoSEQ multiplex PCR. The sample holds around 88,000 clones; 85% to 95% are singletons and the top ten take approximately 1.8%. The receptor's source is a man aged 55 to 70 with acute or convalescent COVID-19. Sample: peripheral blood.

This CDR3 reads CASSSRQGRMNTEAFF. The CDR3 nucleotides are TGTGCCAGCAGCTCTCGACAGGGACGCATGAACACTGAAGCTTTCTTT. V and J are TRBV11-3 and TRBJ1-1; TRBD1 aligns across 7 bases. CDR3 length: 16 amino acids. Unmatched junction bases numbered 8, after V lost 4 bases and J lost 0 bases. Per germline, CDR1 SGHNT and CDR2 YENEEA.